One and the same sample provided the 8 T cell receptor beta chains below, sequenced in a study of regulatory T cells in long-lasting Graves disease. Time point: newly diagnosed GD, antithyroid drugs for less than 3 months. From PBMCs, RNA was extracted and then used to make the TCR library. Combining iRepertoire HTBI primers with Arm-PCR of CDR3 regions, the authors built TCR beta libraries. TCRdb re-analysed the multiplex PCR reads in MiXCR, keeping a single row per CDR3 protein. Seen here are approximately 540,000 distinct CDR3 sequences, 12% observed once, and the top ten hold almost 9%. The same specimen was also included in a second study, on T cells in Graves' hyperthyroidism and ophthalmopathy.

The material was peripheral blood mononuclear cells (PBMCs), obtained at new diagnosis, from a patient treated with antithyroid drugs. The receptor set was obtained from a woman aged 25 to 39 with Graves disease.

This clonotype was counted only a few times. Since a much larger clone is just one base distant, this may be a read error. In nucleotides, the CDR3 is TGTGCCAGCGGCACTCCCCTTTACAGGGGACAACGCTCCTACGAGCAGTACTTC. This gives the protein CASGTPLYRGQRSYEQYF. The rearrangement links TRBV6-1 to TRBJ2-7; 7 bases fit TRBD1. This CDR3 spans 18 amino acids. Germline assignment: CDR1 MNHNS and CDR2 SASEGT. The J segment lost 0 bases and the V segment lost 8 bases, leaving 19 bases of the junction unmatched.

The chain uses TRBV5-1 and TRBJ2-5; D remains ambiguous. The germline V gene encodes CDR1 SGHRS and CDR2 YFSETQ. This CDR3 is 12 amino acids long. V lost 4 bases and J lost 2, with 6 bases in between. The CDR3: CASSEIQETQYF. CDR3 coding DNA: TGCGCCAGCAGCGAAATACAAGAGACCCAGTACTTC.

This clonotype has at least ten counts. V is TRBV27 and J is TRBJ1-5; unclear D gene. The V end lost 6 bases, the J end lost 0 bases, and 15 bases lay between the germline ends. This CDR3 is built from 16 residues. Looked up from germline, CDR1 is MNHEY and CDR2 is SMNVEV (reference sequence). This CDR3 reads CASSPSGGDSNQPQHF. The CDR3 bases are TGTGCCAGCAGCCCCTCAGGTGGGGATAGCAATCAGCCCCAGCATTTT.

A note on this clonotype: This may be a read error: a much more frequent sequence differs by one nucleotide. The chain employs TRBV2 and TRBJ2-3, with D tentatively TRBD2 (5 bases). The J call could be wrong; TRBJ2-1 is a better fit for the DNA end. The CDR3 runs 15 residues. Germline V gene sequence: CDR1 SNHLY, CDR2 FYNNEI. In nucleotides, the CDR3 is TGTGCCAGCAGTGAGGGGAGCGAGAGGGCCACTGAGCAGTTCTTC. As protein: CASSEGSERATEQFF.

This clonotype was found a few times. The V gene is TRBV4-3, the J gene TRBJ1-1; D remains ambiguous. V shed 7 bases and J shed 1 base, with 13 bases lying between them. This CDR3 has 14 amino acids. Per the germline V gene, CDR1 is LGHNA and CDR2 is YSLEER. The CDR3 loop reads CASTLNDWNTEAFF. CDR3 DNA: TGCGCCAGCACCCTGAACGACTGGAACACTGAAGCTTTCTTT.

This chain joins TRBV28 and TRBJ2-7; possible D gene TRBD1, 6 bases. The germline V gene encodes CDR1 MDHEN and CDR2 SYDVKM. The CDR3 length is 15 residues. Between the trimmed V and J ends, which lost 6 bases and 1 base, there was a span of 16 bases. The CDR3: CASRPRGIPSYEQYF. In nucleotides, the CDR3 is TGTGCCAGCAGGCCTAGGGGGATACCATCCTACGAGCAGTACTTC.

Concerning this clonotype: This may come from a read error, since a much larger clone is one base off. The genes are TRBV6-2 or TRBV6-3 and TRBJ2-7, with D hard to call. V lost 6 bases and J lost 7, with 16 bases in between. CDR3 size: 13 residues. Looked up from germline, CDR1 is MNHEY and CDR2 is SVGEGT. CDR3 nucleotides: TGTGCCAGCAGAAGGGTAACTTGGGATGAGCAGTACTTC. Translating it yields CASRRVTWDEQYF.

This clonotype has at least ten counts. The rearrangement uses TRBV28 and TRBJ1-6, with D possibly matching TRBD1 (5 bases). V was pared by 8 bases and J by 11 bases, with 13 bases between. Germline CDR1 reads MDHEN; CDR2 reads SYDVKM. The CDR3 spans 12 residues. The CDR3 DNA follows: TGTGCCAGCGGTCAGGGTCCCCCACCCCTCCACTTT. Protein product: CASGQGPPPLHF. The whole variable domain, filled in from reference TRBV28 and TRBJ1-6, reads DVKVTQSSRYLVKRTGEKVFLECVQDMDHENMFWYRQDPGLGLRLIYFSYDVKMKEKGDIPEGYSVSREKKERFSLILESASTNQTSMYLCASGQGPPPLHFGNGTRLTVT.